This T cell receptor beta chain stems from a study of T cell changes during pregnancy in multiple sclerosis. Only in-frame clones appear in the TCRdb table, and some are missing; sequencing was by immunoSEQ multiplex PCR. The sample comprises roughly 100,000 clones, approximately 93% of which are singletons, and less than 4% rests with the top ten. The TCR was taken from a female donor with multiple sclerosis, enrolled in a pregnancy study. The sample here was peripheral blood, taken after pregnancy.

The CDR3 sequence is CSVGQGSSDTQYF. Here the CDR3 DNA reads TGCAGCGTTGGACAGGGGAGTTCAGATACGCAGTATTTT. The chain recombines TRBV29-1 with TRBJ2-3; TRBD1 aligns across 8 bases. Losses at the gene ends were 4 bases for V and 4 bases for J; bases not matched to a gene: 4. The length of the CDR3 is 13 residues. CDR1 and CDR2 from the germline V gene are SQVTM and ANQGSEA.